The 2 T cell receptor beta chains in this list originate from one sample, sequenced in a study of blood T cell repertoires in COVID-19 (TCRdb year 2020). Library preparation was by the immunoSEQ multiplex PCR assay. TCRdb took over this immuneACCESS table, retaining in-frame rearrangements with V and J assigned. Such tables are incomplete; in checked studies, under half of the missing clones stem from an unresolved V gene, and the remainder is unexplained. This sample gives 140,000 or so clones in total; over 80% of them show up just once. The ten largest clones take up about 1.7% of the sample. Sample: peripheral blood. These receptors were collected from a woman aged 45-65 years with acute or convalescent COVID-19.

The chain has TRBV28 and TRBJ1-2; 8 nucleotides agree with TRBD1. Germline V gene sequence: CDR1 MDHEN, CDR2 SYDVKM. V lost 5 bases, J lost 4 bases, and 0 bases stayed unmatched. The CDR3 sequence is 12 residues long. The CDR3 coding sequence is TGTGCCAGCAGTACAGGGGGCTATGGCTACACCTTC. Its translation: CASSTGGYGYTF.

The CDR3: CASSVSMGAGSTDTQYF. Written as DNA, the CDR3 is TGTGCCAGCAGCGTAAGTATGGGGGCTGGTAGCACAGATACGCAGTATTTT. The J gene is TRBJ2-3, the V gene TRBV9, with D possibly TRBD1 on 6 matching bases. CDR1 SGDLS and CDR2 YYNGEE come from the germline V gene. This CDR3 has 17 residues. The V end was cut by 1 base, the J end by 0 bases, with 15 bases between. Drawing the rest from reference TRBV9 and TRBJ2-3, the complete variable domain is DSGVTQTPKHLITATGQRVTLRCSPRSGDLSVYWYQQSLDQGLQFLIQYYNGEERAKGNILERFSAQQFPDLHSELNLSSLELGDSALYFCASSVSMGAGSTDTQYFGPGTRLTVL.